This is a list of T cell receptor beta chains from one sample in a study of blood T cell repertoires in COVID-19. Libraries were prepared by immunoSEQ multiplex PCR; TCRdb keeps only in-frame clonotypes and omits some of them. The sample records 70,000 or so clones, just over 85% being singletons. The specimen sequenced was peripheral blood. These receptors all come from a man aged 25 to 40 with acute or convalescent COVID-19. CDR3s include the opening cysteine and the closing phenylalanine or tryptophan. The D gene is left open where the match is weak. Clone size is given for some rows only: seen once, a few or many times, or a class if the clone is expanded.

V: TRBV7-2
D: .
J: TRBJ2-1
size: .
CDR3: CASSRGLWANEQFF
DNA: TGTGCCAGCAGCCGGGGACTTTGGGCCAATGAGCAGTTCTTC

V: TRBV2
D: .
J: TRBJ1-4
size: .
CDR3: CASSRTAPFPEKLFF
DNA: TGTGCCAGCAGTCGGACAGCCCCTTTTCCCGAAAAACTGTTTTTT

V: TRBV19
D: .
J: TRBJ2-5
size: .
CDR3: CASSIRGTEQETQYF
DNA: TGTGCCAGTAGTATCCGGGGGACAGAGCAAGAGACCCAGTACTTC

V: TRBV6-1
D: .
J: TRBJ1-5
size: .
CDR3: CASSETTEYSNQPQHF
DNA: TGTGCCAGCAGTGAGACGACGGAGTATAGCAATCAGCCCCAGCATTTT

V: TRBV27
D: .
J: TRBJ2-2
size: .
CDR3: CASSLFPSGEGELFF
DNA: TGTGCCAGCAGTTTATTCCCCTCCGGGGAAGGGGAGCTGTTTTTT

V: TRBV7-2
D: TRBD2
J: TRBJ2-7
size: few
CDR3: CASREGLLAGASYEQYF
DNA: TGTGCCAGCAGGGAGGGACTCCTAGCGGGCGCCTCCTACGAGCAGTACTTC

V: TRBV5-1
D: .
J: TRBJ2-2
size: .
CDR3: CASSLYVGGGGELFF
DNA: TGCGCCAGCAGCTTGTATGTCGGGGGAGGCGGGGAGCTGTTTTTT

V: TRBV5-4
D: .
J: TRBJ1-2
size: .
CDR3: CASSPRTAALSYGYTF
DNA: TGTGCCAGCAGCCCACGGACAGCTGCACTCTCCTATGGCTACACCTTC

V: TRBV2
D: TRBD1
J: TRBJ1-1
size: .
CDR3: CASSWDSNTEAFF
DNA: TGTGCCAGCAGTTGGGACAGCAACACTGAGGCTTTCTTT

V: TRBV2
D: TRBD1
J: TRBJ2-2
size: .
CDR3: CASRIRTGGRDTGELFF
DNA: TGTGCCAGCAGGATAAGAACAGGGGGCAGGGACACCGGGGAGCTGTTTTTT

V: TRBV30
D: .
J: TRBJ1-2
size: .
CDR3: CAWSPPAGLGGYTF
DNA: TGTGCCTGGAGTCCGCCCGCAGGGCTGGGAGGCTACACCTTC

V: TRBV29-1
D: .
J: TRBJ1-2
size: .
CDR3: CSVEDWQGMGYTF
DNA: TGCAGCGTTGAAGATTGGCAGGGGATGGGCTACACCTTC

V: TRBV27
D: .
J: TRBJ2-7
size: .
CDR3: CASSYQGGYEQYF
DNA: TGTGCCAGCAGTTATCAGGGCGGTTACGAGCAGTACTTC

V: TRBV29-1
D: .
J: TRBJ1-1
size: .
CDR3: CSVEERAQTEAFF
DNA: TGCAGCGTTGAAGAGCGGGCACAGACCGAAGCTTTCTTT

V: TRBV6-6
D: .
J: TRBJ2-6
size: .
CDR3: CASSQQGTYSGANVLTF
DNA: TGTGCCAGCAGTCAACAGGGAACCTACTCTGGGGCCAACGTCCTGACTTTC

V: TRBV9
D: TRBD1
J: TRBJ1-6
size: .
CDR3: CASSGDRGRSLHF
DNA: TGTGCCAGCAGCGGAGACAGGGGACGGTCCCTCCACTTT

V: TRBV6-2/TRBV6-3
D: TRBD2
J: TRBJ2-5
size: .
CDR3: CASSSGGPQETQYF
DNA: TGTGCCAGCAGTTCGGGAGGCCCCCAAGAGACCCAGTACTTC

V: TRBV6-6
D: .
J: TRBJ2-3
size: once
CDR3: CASSPRESTDTQYF
DNA: TGTGCCAGCAGCCCACGTGAGAGCACAGATACGCAGTATTTT

V: TRBV10-2
D: TRBD2
J: TRBJ2-1
size: .
CDR3: CASTPTQGLAGLGLGNEQFF
DNA: TGCGCCAGCACCCCAACCCAAGGACTAGCGGGATTGGGGCTGGGGAATGAGCAGTTCTTC

V: TRBV29-1
D: .
J: TRBJ2-3
size: .
CDR3: CSGQIRGPPVGTDTQYF
DNA: TGCAGCGGACAGATCAGAGGCCCACCCGTTGGGACAGATACGCAGTATTTT

V: TRBV7-3
D: TRBD1
J: TRBJ2-2
size: .
CDR3: CASSPSGTGEAGELFF
DNA: TGTGCCAGCAGCCCCTCCGGGACAGGGGAGGCCGGGGAGCTGTTTTTT

V: TRBV5-4
D: TRBD1
J: TRBJ2-3
size: .
CDR3: CASSGRQGMEMGTQYF
DNA: TGTGCCAGCAGCGGGAGACAGGGTATGGAGATGGGTACGCAGTATTTT

V: TRBV6-5
D: .
J: TRBJ1-1
size: .
CDR3: CASSMTVGAFF
DNA: TGTGCCAGCAGTATGACAGTTGGCGCTTTCTTT

V: TRBV11-3
D: .
J: TRBJ2-4
size: .
CDR3: CASRGSGEDIQYF
DNA: TGTGCCAGCCGGGGTTCTGGGGAGGACATTCAGTACTTC

V: TRBV6-5
D: .
J: TRBJ2-7
size: .
CDR3: CASKRGVEVYEQYF
DNA: TGTGCCAGCAAAAGGGGCGTAGAGGTTTACGAGCAGTACTTC